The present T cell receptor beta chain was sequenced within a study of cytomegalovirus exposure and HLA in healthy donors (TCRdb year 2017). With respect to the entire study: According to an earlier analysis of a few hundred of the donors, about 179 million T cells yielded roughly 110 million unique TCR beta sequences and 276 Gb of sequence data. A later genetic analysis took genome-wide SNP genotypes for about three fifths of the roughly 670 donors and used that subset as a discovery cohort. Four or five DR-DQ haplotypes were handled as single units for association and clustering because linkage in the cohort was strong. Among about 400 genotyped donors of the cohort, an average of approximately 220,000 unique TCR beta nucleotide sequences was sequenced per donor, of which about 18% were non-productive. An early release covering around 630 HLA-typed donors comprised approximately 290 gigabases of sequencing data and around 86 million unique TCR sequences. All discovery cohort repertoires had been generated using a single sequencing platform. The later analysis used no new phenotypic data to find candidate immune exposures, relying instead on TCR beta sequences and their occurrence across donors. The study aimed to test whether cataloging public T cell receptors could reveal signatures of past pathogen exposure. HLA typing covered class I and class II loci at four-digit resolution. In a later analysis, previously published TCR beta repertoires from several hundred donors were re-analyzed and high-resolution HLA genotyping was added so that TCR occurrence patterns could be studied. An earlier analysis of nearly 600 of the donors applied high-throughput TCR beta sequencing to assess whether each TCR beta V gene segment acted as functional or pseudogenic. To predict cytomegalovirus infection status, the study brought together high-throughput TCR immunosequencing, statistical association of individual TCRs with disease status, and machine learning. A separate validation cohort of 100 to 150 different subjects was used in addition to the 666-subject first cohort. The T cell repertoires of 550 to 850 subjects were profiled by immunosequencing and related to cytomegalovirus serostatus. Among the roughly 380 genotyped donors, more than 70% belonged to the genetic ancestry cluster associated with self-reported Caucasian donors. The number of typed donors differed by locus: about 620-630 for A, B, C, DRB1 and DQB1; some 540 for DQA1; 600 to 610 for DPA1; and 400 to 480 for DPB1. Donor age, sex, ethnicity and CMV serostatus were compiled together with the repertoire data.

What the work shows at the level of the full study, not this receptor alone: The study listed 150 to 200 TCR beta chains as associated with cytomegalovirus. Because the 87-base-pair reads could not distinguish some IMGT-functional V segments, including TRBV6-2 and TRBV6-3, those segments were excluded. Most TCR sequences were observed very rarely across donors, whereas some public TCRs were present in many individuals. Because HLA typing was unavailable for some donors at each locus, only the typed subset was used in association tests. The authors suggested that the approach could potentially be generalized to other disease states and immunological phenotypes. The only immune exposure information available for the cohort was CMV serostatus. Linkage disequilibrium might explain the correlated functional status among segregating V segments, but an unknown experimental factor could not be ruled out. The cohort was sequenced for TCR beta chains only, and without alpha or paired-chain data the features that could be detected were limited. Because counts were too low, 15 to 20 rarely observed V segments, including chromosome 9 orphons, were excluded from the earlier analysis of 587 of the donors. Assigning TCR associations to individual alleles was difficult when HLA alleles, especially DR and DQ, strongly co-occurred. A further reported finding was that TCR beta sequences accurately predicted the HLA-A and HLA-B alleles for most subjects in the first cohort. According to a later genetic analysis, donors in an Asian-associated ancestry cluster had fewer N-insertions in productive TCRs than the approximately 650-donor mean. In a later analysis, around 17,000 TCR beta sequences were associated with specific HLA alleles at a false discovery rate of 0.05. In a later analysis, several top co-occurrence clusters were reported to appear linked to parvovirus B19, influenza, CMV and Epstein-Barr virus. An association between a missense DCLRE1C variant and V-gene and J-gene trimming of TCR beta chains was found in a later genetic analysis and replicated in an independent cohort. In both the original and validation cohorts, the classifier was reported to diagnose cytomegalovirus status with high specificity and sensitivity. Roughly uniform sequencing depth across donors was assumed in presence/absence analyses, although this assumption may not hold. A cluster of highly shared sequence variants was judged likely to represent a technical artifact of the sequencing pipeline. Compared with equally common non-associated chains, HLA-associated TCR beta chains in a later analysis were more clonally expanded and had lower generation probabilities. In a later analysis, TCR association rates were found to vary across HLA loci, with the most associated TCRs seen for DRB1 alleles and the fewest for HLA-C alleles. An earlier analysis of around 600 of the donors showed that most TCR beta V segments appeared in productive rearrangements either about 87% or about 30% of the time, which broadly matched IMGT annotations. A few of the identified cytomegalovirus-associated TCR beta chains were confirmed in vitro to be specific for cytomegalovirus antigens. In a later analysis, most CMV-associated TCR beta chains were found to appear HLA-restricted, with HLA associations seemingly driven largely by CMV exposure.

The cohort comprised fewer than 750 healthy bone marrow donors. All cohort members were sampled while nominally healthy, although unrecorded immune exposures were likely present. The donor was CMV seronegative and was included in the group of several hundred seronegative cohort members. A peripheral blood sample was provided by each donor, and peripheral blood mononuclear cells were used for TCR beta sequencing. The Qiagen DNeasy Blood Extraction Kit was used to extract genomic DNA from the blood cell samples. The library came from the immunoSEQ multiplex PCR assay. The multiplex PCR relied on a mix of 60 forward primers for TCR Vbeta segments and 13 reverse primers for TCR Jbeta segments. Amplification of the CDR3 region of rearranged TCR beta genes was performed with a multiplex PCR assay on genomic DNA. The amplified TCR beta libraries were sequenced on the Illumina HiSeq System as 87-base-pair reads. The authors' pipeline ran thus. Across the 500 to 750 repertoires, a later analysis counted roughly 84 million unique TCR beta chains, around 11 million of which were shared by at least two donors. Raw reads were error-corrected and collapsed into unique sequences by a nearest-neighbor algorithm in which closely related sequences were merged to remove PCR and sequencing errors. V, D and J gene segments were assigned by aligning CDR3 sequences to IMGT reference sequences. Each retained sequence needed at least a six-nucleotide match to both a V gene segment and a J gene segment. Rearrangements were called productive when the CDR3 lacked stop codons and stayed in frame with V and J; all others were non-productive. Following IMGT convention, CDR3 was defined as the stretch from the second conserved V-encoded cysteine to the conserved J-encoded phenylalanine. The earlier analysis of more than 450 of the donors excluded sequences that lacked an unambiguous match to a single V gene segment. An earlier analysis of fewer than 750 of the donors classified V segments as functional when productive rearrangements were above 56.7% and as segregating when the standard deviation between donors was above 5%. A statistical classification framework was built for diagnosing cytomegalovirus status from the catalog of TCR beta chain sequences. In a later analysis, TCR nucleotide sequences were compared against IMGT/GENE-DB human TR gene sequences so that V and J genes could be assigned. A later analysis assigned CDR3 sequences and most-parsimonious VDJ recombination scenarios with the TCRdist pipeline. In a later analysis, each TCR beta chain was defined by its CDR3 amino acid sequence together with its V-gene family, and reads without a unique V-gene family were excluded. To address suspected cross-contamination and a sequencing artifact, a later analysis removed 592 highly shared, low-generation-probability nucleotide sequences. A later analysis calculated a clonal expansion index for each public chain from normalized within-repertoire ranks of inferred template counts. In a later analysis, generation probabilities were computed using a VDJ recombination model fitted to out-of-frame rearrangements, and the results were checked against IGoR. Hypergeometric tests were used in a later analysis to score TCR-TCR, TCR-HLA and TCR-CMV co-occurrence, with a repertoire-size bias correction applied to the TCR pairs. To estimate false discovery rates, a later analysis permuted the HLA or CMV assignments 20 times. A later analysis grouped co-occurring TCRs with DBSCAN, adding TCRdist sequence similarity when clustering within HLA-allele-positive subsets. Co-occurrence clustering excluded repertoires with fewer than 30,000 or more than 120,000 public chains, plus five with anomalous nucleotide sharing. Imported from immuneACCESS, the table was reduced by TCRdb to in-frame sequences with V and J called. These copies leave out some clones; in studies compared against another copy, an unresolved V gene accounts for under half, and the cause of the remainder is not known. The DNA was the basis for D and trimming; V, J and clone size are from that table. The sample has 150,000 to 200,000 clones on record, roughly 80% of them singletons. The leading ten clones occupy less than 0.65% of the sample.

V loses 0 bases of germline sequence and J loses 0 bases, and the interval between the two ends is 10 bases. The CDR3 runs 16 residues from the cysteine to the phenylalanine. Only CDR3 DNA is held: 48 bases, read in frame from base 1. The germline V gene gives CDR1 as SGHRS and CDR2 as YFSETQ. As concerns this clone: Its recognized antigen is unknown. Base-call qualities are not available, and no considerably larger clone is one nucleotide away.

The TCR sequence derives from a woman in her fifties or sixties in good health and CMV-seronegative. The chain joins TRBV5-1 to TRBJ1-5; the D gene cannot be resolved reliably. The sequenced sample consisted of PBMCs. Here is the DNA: TGCGCCAGCAGCTTGGGGCAGCGTTATAGCAATCAGCCCCAGCATTTT. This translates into CASSLGQRYSNQPQHF.